Sequencing of this TCR beta chain was carried out in a study of identical twins. Trimming took 2 bases from V and 7 from J; bases not matched to a gene: 7. The length of the CDR3 is 14 residues. The germline gives CDR1 KGHSH, CDR2 LQKENI. TCRdb used MiXCR to reprocess the 5' RACE reads, holding one entry per CDR3 protein. This table holds about 280,000 distinct CDR3 sequences, approximately 8% found once. This clonotype showed up just a few times. Separately, the same data were catalogued under a study of yellow fever vaccine responses in identical twins.

The V call is TRBV18, the J call TRBJ2-7, with 8 positions matching TRBD1. The sequencing input was memory (CD45RO+) T cells sorted from blood. This TCR was sampled from a woman between 18 and 29 years old in good health. CDR3 loop: CASSPGQGAGEQYV. CDR3 nucleotide sequence: TGTGCCAGCTCACCAGGGCAGGGGGCTGGAGAGCAGTACGTC.